The clone carrying this TCR beta chain was detected only once. Its specificity is unknown. The data stem from a study of OX40 agonist ivuxolimab in advanced cancers. About the study: At doses from 0.01 to 10 mg/kg, patients were given intravenous ivuxolimab every 2 weeks. Cohort: around 86% men, mean age approximately 66, aged roughly 20 to 79.

Measured with immunoSEQ multiplex PCR; TCRdb has only the in-frame clones, and not every one. This table holds roughly 23,000 clones, approximately 77% found once. CDR1 MNHEY and CDR2 SVGAGI come from the germline V gene. V lost 8 bases and J 3 bases, leaving 10 bases between the germline ends. CDR3 length equals 13 residues. The study's findings and limits: On average, a greater number of expanded clones characterised CD8+ T cells relative to CD4+.

This material consisted of CD4+ or CD8+ T cells sorted from blood, taken in a trial of the OX40 agonist ivuxolimab. This receptor was taken from an adult with an advanced solid tumor such as melanoma, head and neck, liver or kidney cancer. The J gene is TRBJ2-2, the V gene TRBV6-5, with D tentatively TRBD1 (6 bases). This chain's CDR3 is CASYQGYTGELFF. The CDR3 bases are TGTGCCAGCTACCAGGGGTACACCGGGGAGCTGTTTTTT.